The 25 T cell receptor beta chains reported below all come from one sample, sequenced in a study of identical twins. TCRdb fed the 5' RACE reads into MiXCR, producing one record per CDR3 protein. Of about 530,000 distinct CDR3 sequences detected, 20% to 25% appear once; the ten largest clones hold around 0.48%. This same sample was also taken into another study, of yellow fever vaccine responses in identical twins.

Sample: CD4+ T cells sorted from blood. The receptors derive from a woman aged 18-29 years in good health.

The V and J genes are TRBV24-1 and TRBJ1-5; TRBD1 is a possible D gene (6 bases). Germline-derived CDR1 and CDR2 are KGHDR and SFDVKD. The V and J ends lost 2 bases and 2 bases respectively, with 12 bases between them. The CDR3 is made up of 16 amino acids. This CDR3 is CATSDSQGFGNQPQHF. The CDR3 DNA sequence: TGTGCCACCAGTGATTCCCAGGGGTTCGGCAATCAGCCCCAGCATTTT.

This clonotype was found a few times. This chain connects TRBV6-1 to TRBJ2-6; D is unresolved. Germline CDR1 is MNHNS and CDR2 is SASEGT. The V end lost 5 bases, the J end lost 1 base, and 9 bases lay between the germline ends. The CDR3 is 15 amino acids. CDR3 DNA: TGTGCCAGCAGTCTCATCTCTTCTGGGGCCAACGTCCTGACTTTC. Translation gives CASSLISSGANVLTF.

In its sample, this clonotype was seen a few times. The chain uses TRBV5-1 and TRBJ2-7, with 7 bases identical to TRBD1. Per germline, CDR1 SGHRS and CDR2 YFSETQ. The CDR3 loop spans 15 amino acids. The V and J ends lost 6 bases and 7 bases, in that order; junction bases with no gene match: 16. The CDR3 bases are TGCGCCAGCACCCCGGCCGGGACAGCTTACGTGGAGCAGTACTTC. Protein product: CASTPAGTAYVEQYF.

J is TRBJ1-2 and V is TRBV5-1; D is ambiguous. Germline CDR1 reads SGHRS; CDR2 reads YFSETQ. This CDR3 has 16 amino acids. The germline V and J ends were trimmed by 0 bases and 6 bases, with 18 bases remaining between them. CDR3 coding DNA: TGCGCCAGCAGCTTGGCCCTTGGATCACGAACGAATGGCTACACCTTC. Its translation: CASSLALGSRTNGYTF. The full variable domain, in which reference TRBV5-1 and TRBJ1-2 provide the parts outside the CDR3, is KAGVTQTPRYLIKTRGQQVTLSCSPISGHRSVSWYQQTPGQGLQFLFEYFSETQRNKGNFPGRFSGRQFSNSRSEMNVSTLELGDSALYLCASSLALGSRTNGYTFGSGTRLTVV.

The genes are TRBV6-1 and TRBJ2-1; either TRBD1 or TRBD2 may supply D (5 bases each). V lost 5 bases and J 6 bases, leaving 17 bases between the germline ends. The CDR3 spans 15 residues. CDR1 is MNHNS and CDR2 is SASEGT in the germline V gene. The CDR3 nucleotides are TGTGCCAGCAGTCCCCATGGGGGAAAGGGCAATGAGCAGTTCTTC. Protein: CASSPHGGKGNEQFF.

The CDR3 nucleotides are TGTGCCAGCTCGCTCGACAGGGGAGGCTACACCTTC. This sequence encodes CASSLDRGGYTF. The chain uses TRBV18 and TRBJ1-2; 8 positions agree with TRBD1. The CDR3 consists of 12 residues. J was trimmed by 8 bases and V by 6 bases; bases with no gene match: 5. Germline V gene lookup returns CDR1 KGHSH and CDR2 LQKENI.

Only a few counts were recorded for this clonotype. The CDR3 spells CASSLGAGRIDTQYF. CDR3 bases: TGTGCCAGCAGCTTAGGGGCAGGGAGGATAGATACGCAGTATTTT. V and J are TRBV7-8 and TRBJ2-3; TRBD2 might be the D (6 bases). The CDR3 is 15 residues long. From germline, CDR1 is SGHVS and CDR2 FQNEAQ. The ends were cut back, 1 base at V and 5 bases at J, with 13 bases in the middle.

V gene TRBV9 combines with J gene TRBJ1-4; D is uncertain. This CDR3 spans 15 amino acids. V was trimmed by 0 bases and J by 2 bases, leaving 8 bases between them. Per the germline V gene, CDR1 is SGDLS and CDR2 is YYNGEE. CDR3 DNA sequence: TGTGCCAGCAGCGTAGGAGGTGGTACTAATGAAAAACTGTTTTTT. It is translated as CASSVGGGTNEKLFF.

This chain connects TRBV11-2 to TRBJ2-3; no clear D gene. The V and J ends lost 2 bases and 2 bases respectively, with 5 bases between them. CDR3 length: 13 amino acids. Germline values: CDR1 SGHAT, CDR2 FQNNGV. In nucleotides, the CDR3 is TGTGCCAGCAGCTTACCATTCACAGATACGCAGTATTTT. It codes for CASSLPFTDTQYF. Full variable domain (remainder filled in from reference TRBV11-2 and TRBJ2-3): EAGVAQSPRYKIIEKRQSVAFWCNPISGHATLYWYQQILGQGPKLLIQFQNNGVVDDSQLPKDRFSAERLKGVDSTLKIQPAKLEDSAVYLCASSLPFTDTQYFGPGTRLTVL.

Only a few counts were recorded for this clonotype. This chain links TRBV7-9 with TRBJ1-6; 9 positions match TRBD1. Germline V gives CDR1 SEHNR, CDR2 FQNEAQ (reference sequence). Trimming took 7 bases from V and 5 from J; bases not matched to a gene: 6. The CDR3 totals 15 residues. CDR3 sequence reads: CASTTGGSDNSPLHF. The CDR3 DNA is TGTGCCAGCACCACAGGGGGCTCGGATAATTCACCCCTCCACTTT.

This clonotype has only a few counts. V usage is TRBV14 and J usage is TRBJ1-3; D is ambiguous. V lost 0 bases to trimming and J lost 1 base, with 7 bases between them. Germline V CDR1 and CDR2: SGHDN, FVKESK. The CDR3 has 15 residues. This chain's CDR3 is CASSQDALSGNTIYF. CDR3 in DNA: TGTGCCAGCAGCCAAGACGCGTTGTCTGGAAACACCATATATTTT. The variable domain in full, with the rest retrieved from reference TRBV14 and TRBJ1-3, is EAGVTQFPSHSVIEKGQTVTLRCDPISGHDNLYWYRRVMGKEIKFLLHFVKESKQDESGMPNNRFLAERTGGTYSTLKVQPAELEDSGVYFCASSQDALSGNTIYFGEGSWLTVV.

V gene TRBV7-6 combines with J gene TRBJ2-5; the D gene could be TRBD1 or TRBD2 (6 bases each). Germline V gene lookup returns CDR1 SGHVS and CDR2 FNYEAQ. Trimming removed 2 bases at V and 0 bases at J, with 7 bases between. The CDR3 consists of 14 residues. The chain's CDR3 is CASSLRGDQETQYF. The CDR3 region has the DNA TGTGCCAGCAGCTTAAGGGGGGACCAAGAGACCCAGTACTTC.

J is TRBJ2-3 and V is TRBV11-2, with unresolved D. V lost 1 base and J 6 bases, leaving 14 bases between the germline ends. The CDR3 loop spans 15 amino acids. Germline lookup yields CDR1 SGHAT and CDR2 FQNNGV. The DNA of the CDR3 is TGTGCCAGCAGCTTAGGAGGTGCCCTTTACGATACGCAGTATTTT. This encodes CASSLGGALYDTQYF.

J is TRBJ1-2 and V is TRBV19, with D uncertain. The CDR3 consists of 14 residues. Trimming removed 3 bases at V and 5 bases at J, with 13 bases between. The V gene's germline CDR1 is LNHDA and CDR2 SQIVND (reference sequence). The CDR3 DNA follows: TGTGCCAGTAGTATGGAGAGGTCCCCTTATGGCTACACCTTC. Translating it yields CASSMERSPYGYTF.

The chain is built from TRBV7-2 and TRBJ2-1; D is possibly TRBD1 (5 bases). CDR1 is SGHTA, CDR2 FQGNSA, per germline. The V end was cut by 4 bases, the J end by 3 bases, with 10 bases between. The CDR3 sequence is 14 residues long. CDR3 sequence: CASSSRTGYNEQFF. The CDR3 bases are TGTGCCAGCAGCTCGAGAACAGGCTACAATGAGCAGTTCTTC.

The V and J genes are TRBV19 and TRBJ1-5; possibly TRBD1 for D (5 bases). V lost 10 bases to trimming and J lost 3 bases, with 22 bases between them. The CDR3 is 16 amino acids. Germline V CDR1 and CDR2: LNHDA, SQIVND (reference sequence). The CDR3 reads CATSISAQGNNQPQHF. In nucleotides, the CDR3 is TGTGCCACCTCGATCTCAGCTCAGGGCAACAATCAGCCCCAGCATTTT.

The gene calls are TRBV6-5 and TRBJ1-2; no firm D call. The CDR3 consists of 14 residues. Looked up from germline, CDR1 is MNHEY and CDR2 is SVGAGI. Trimming took off 4 bases at V and 2 bases at J, with 11 bases between the two ends. As DNA, the CDR3 is TGTGCCAGCAGTTTCTCCGGTAGGAACTATGGCTACACCTTC. This translates into CASSFSGRNYGYTF.

The CDR3 protein is CASSLARGLAGNNEQFF. The CDR3 region has the DNA TGTGCCAGCAGTTTAGCGAGGGGACTAGCTGGCAACAATGAGCAGTTCTTC. This chain links TRBV12-3 or TRBV12-4 with TRBJ2-1; TRBD2 agrees at 9 bases. The CDR3 is 17 residues long. J gave up 5 bases and V 0 bases, and 8 bases lay outside the gene matches.

The CDR3 here is CASRGRNQPQHF. CDR3 coding DNA: TGTGCCAGCAGAGGACGCAATCAGCCCCAGCATTTT. The rearrangement joins TRBV6-6 to TRBJ1-5; D is uncertain. V lost 6 bases and J 2 bases, leaving 5 bases between the germline ends. Germline lookup yields CDR1 MNHNY and CDR2 SVGAGI (reference sequence). The CDR3 length is 12 residues.

This clonotype was counted a few times. This chain connects TRBV7-9 to TRBJ2-7; a weak D match, TRBD1 (5 bases). The CDR3 loop spans 14 amino acids. The ends were cut back, 3 bases at V and 5 bases at J, with 14 bases in the middle. Per germline, CDR1 SEHNR and CDR2 FQNEAQ (reference sequence). CDR3 region: CASSLGQGSHEQYF. CDR3 coding DNA: TGTGCCAGCAGCTTGGGGCAGGGTTCCCACGAGCAGTACTTC.

This clonotype was picked up a small number of times. The chain is built from TRBV7-6 and TRBJ2-3; D is possibly TRBD2 (5 bases). This CDR3 is 16 amino acids long. With 2 bases removed from V and 2 bases from J, the gap between germline ends came to 14 bases. Germline CDR1 reads SGHVS; CDR2 reads FNYEAQ. The CDR3 nucleotides read TGTGCCAGCAGCTTATTTACGCGGACTGACACAGATACGCAGTATTTT. This codes for CASSLFTRTDTDTQYF.

The genes are TRBV4-2 and TRBJ1-1; possible D gene TRBD1, 5 bases. Germline V CDR1 and CDR2: LGHNA, YNFKEQ. CDR3 length equals 17 residues. Trimming stripped 0 bases from V and 4 bases from J, with 18 bases between. CDR3 coding DNA: TGTGCCAGCAGCCAAGAAGGGGCCCAGATTTTTGGCACTGAAGCTTTCTTT. Translation: CASSQEGAQIFGTEAFF.

This clonotype was counted a few times. This chain connects TRBV12-3 or TRBV12-4 to TRBJ1-2; a weak D match, TRBD1 (6 bases). The CDR3 covers 14 residues. Trimming pared 3 bases from V and 4 bases from J, leaving 12 bases between. CDR3 DNA sequence: TGTGCCAGCAGTTTCGGACAGATGGGCTATGGCTACACCTTC. Amino acid sequence: CASSFGQMGYGYTF.

J is TRBJ2-5 and V is TRBV4-1; 10 nucleotides align to TRBD2. In germline, CDR1 is MGHRA, CDR2 YSYEKL. V lost 1 base, J lost 8 bases, and 7 bases stayed unmatched. This CDR3 is 15 amino acids long. The CDR3 is CASSQGSSGGLTQYF. In DNA, the CDR3 is TGCGCCAGCAGCCAAGGGTCTAGCGGGGGCCTAACCCAGTACTTC.

This clonotype came up many times. The chain uses TRBV7-2 and TRBJ1-2, with D possibly TRBD1 on 6 matching bases. The CDR3 has 14 residues. Trimming shortened V by 5 bases and J by 0 bases, and 10 bases separated the two germline ends. Per the germline V gene, CDR1 is SGHTA and CDR2 is FQGNSA. The CDR3 here is CASSADRTNYGYTF. CDR3 DNA sequence: TGTGCCAGCAGCGCGGACAGAACTAACTATGGCTACACCTTC.